This T cell receptor beta chain was recovered during a study of blood T cell repertoires in COVID-19. Turning to the study itself: Researchers got acute and convalescent COVID-19 samples from the United States, Italy and Spain. Sources were T cells, B-cell-depleted T cells, or PBMCs; the material itself was cDNA or gDNA.

Only one count was recorded for this clone. The V and J ends lost 0 bases and 1 base respectively, with 8 bases between them. Germline V gene lookup returns CDR1 SGHRS and CDR2 YFSETQ. This CDR3 has 15 amino acids. In the authors' methods: Scientists estimated how many nucleated cells there were by amplifying reference gene primers. TCRdb's table, derived via immunoSEQ multiplex PCR, lists solely in-frame clones and lacks some. The V and J calls and the clone size are those of that table, but D and trimming were determined from the DNA. The sample carries around 310,000 clones, roughly 88% recorded once.

Sequenced input: peripheral blood. The J gene is TRBJ2-1, the V gene TRBV5-1, with a tentative D call TRBD1 (5 bases). The sequence was obtained from a woman aged 50 to 60 with active or convalescent COVID-19. CDR3 amino acids: CASSLAGISYNEQFF. The CDR3 region has the DNA TGCGCCAGCAGCTTGGCAGGGATTTCCTACAATGAGCAGTTCTTC.